The clone carrying this T cell receptor (beta chain) was found once. These data originate in a study of cytomegalovirus exposure and HLA in healthy donors. The CDR3 has 14 amino acids. V was cut by 0 bases and J by 4 bases, with 10 bases left in between. The germline V gene has CDR1 SGDLS and CDR2 YYNGEE. Primers included in the PCR were 60 Vbeta and 13 Jbeta primers. TCRdb's table, derived via immunoSEQ multiplex PCR, lists solely in-frame clones and lacks some. The sample holds more than 75,000 clones, around 70% seen once. Sequencing was done on a sample of PBMCs. This TCR came from a man in his forties in good health and CMV-seropositive. The V call is TRBV9, the J call TRBJ2-5; D is perhaps TRBD2 (5 bases). CDR3 nucleotide sequence: TGTGCCAGCAGCGTAGGTTCGGGAACAGAGACCCAGTACTTC. Its translation: CASSVGSGTETQYF.